This T cell receptor beta chain was captured in a study of radiotherapy plus CTLA-4 blockade in lung cancer. In the study overall: Disease control was achieved by around 33% of patients, and objective responses by over 15%.

Trimming removed 1 base from V and 3 bases from J, with 13 bases in between. The CDR3 is 15 residues long. Germline loops: CDR1 SGHRS, CDR2 YFSETQ. CTLA-4 blockade with ipilimumab, together with focal radiation, was given to patients with chemo-refractory metastatic non-small-cell lung cancer. TCRdb's copy holds only in-frame clones and misses some; the assay was immunoSEQ multiplex PCR. The repertoire consists of 25,000 to 35,000 clones, with over 60% occurring once and the leading ten covering over 15%. This receptor was obtained from a human donor with non-small cell lung cancer that progressed on radiotherapy plus ipilimumab. This chain connects TRBV5-1 to TRBJ1-1; no reliable D call. Sample: peripheral blood, taken from a patient treated with radiotherapy plus ipilimumab. The CDR3 loop is CASSLSNVEDTEAFF. The CDR3 nucleotides are TGCGCCAGCAGCTTGTCAAACGTAGAGGACACTGAAGCTTTCTTT.